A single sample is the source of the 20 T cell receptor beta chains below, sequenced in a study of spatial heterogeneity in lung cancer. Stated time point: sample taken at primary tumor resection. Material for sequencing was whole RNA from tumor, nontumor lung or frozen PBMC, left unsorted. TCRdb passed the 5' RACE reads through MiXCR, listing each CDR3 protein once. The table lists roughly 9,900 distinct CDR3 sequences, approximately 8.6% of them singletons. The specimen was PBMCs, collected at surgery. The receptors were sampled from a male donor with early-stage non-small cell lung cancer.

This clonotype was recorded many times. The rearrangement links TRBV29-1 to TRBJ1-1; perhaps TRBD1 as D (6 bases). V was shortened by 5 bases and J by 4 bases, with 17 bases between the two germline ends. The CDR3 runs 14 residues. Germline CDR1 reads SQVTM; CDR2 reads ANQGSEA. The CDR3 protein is CSVFPGHWGTEAFF. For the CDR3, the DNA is TGCAGCGTTTTTCCGGGACACTGGGGCACTGAAGCTTTCTTT.

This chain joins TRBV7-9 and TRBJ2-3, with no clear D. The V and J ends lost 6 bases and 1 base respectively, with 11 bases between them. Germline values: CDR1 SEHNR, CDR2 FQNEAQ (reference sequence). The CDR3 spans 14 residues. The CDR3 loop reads CASRSAYGTDTQYF. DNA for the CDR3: TGTGCCAGCAGGAGCGCCTACGGCACAGATACGCAGTATTTT.

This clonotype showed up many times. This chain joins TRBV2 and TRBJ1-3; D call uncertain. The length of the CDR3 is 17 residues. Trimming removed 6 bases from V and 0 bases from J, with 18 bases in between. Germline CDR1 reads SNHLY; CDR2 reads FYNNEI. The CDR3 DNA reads TGTGCCAGCAGAGCCAGAGGGAATGATATCTCTGGAAACACCATATATTTT. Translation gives CASRARGNDISGNTIYF.

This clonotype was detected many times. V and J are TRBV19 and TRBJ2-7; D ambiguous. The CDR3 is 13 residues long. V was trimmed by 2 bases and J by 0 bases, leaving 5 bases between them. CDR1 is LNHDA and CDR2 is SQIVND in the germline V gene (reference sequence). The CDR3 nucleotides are TGTGCCAGTAGTATAACGGCCTCCTACGAGCAGTACTTC. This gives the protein CASSITASYEQYF.

The CDR3 protein is CASSFGGLARVEQFF. The CDR3 DNA reads as TGTGCCAGCTCCTTCGGCGGACTAGCGAGGGTTGAGCAGTTCTTC. The chain combines TRBV6-2 or TRBV6-3 with TRBJ2-1; TRBD2 aligns across 9 bases. The germline gives CDR1 MNHEY, CDR2 SVGEGT. The CDR3 has 15 residues. V gave up 8 bases and J gave up 9 bases; unmatched junction bases: 14.

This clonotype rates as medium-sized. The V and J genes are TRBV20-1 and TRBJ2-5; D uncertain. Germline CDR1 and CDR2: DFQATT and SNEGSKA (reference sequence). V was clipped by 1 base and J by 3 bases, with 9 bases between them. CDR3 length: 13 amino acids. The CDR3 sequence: CSARVLSKETQYF. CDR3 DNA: TGCAGTGCTAGAGTTTTGTCCAAAGAGACCCAGTACTTC.

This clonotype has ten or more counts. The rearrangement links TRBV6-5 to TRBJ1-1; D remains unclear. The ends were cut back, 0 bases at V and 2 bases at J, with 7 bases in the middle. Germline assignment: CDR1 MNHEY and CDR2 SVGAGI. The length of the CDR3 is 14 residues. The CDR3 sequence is CASSYSGLNTEAFF. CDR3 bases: TGTGCCAGCAGTTACTCGGGCCTAAACACTGAAGCTTTCTTT.

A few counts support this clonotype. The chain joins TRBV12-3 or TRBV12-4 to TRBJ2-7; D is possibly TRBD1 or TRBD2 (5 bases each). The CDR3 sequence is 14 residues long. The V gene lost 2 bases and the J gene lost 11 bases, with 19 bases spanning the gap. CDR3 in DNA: TGTGCCAGCAGTTTACAGGGAGAGATGTATTTGAAGTACTTC. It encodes CASSLQGEMYLKYF.

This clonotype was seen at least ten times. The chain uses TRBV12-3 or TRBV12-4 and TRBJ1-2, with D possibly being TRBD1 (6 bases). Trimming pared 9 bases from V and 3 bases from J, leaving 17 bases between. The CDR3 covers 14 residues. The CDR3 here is CARKNLRGYYGYTF. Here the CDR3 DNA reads TGTGCCAGAAAGAACCTCAGGGGCTACTATGGCTACACCTTC.

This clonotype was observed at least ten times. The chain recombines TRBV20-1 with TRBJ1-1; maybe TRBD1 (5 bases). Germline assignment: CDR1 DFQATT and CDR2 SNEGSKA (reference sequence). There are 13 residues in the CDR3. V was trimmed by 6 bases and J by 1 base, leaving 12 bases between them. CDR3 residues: CSAWRTGNTEAFF. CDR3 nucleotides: TGCAGTGCCTGGAGAACAGGGAACACTGAAGCTTTCTTT.

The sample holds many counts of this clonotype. CDR3 in amino acids: CASRPPTGDPPTNEQFF. Written as DNA, the CDR3 is TGTGCCAGCAGACCACCGACAGGGGACCCCCCCACCAATGAGCAGTTCTTC. V usage is TRBV12-3 or TRBV12-4 and J usage is TRBJ2-1; 8 nucleotides align to TRBD1. After removal of 6 bases from V and 6 bases from J, the junction contained 16 bases not matched to a gene. The CDR3 is made up of 17 amino acids.

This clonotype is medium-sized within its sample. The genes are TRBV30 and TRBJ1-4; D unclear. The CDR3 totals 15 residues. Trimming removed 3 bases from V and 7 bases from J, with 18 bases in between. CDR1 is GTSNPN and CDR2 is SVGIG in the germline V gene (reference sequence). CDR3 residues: CAWRNPQPGLEKLFF. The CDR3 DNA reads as TGTGCCTGGAGGAACCCACAGCCGGGTCTTGAAAAACTGTTTTTT.

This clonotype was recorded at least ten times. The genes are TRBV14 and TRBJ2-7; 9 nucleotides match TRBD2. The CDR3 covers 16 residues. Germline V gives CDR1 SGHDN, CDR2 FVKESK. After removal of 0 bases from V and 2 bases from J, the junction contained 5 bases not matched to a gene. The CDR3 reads CASSQDSGGPPYEQYF. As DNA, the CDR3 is TGTGCCAGCAGCCAAGACAGCGGGGGGCCCCCCTACGAGCAGTACTTC.

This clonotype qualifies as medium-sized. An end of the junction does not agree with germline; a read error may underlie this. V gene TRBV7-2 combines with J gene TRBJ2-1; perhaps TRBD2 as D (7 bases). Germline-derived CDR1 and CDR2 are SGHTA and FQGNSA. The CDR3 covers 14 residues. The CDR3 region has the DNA TGTGCCAGCAGCTCCACCCTAGGGGGGGCGGCCTTAATCTTC. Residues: CASSSTLGGAALIF.

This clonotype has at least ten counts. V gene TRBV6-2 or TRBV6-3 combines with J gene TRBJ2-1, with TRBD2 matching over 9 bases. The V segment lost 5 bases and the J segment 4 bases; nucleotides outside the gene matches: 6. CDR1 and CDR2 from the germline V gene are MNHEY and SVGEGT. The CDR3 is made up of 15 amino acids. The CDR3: CASSGSSGGYNEQFF. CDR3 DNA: TGTGCCAGCAGTGGGAGTAGCGGGGGTTACAATGAGCAGTTCTTC.

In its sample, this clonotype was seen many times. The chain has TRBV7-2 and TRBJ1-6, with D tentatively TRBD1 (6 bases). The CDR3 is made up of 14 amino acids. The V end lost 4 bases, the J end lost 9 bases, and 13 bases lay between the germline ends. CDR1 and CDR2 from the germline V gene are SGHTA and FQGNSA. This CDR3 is CASSYREWFSPLHF. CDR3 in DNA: TGTGCCAGCAGCTACAGGGAGTGGTTTTCACCCCTCCACTTT.

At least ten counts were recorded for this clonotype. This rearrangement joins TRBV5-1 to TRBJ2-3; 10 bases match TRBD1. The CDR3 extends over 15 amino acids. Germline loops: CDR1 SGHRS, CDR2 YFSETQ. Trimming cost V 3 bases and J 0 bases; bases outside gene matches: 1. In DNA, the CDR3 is TGCGCCAGCAGCTCGGACAGGGGGAGCACAGATACGCAGTATTTT. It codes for CASSSDRGSTDTQYF. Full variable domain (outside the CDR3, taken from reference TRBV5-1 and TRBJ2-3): KAGVTQTPRYLIKTRGQQVTLSCSPISGHRSVSWYQQTPGQGLQFLFEYFSETQRNKGNFPGRFSGRQFSNSRSEMNVSTLELGDSALYLCASSSDRGSTDTQYFGPGTRLTVL.

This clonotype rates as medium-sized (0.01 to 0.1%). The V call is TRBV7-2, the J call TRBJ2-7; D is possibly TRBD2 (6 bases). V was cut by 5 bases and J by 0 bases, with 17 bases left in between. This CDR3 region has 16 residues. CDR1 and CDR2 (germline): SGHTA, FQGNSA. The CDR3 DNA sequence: TGTGCCAGCAGCGTGGGACTCGTTCGGCTCTCCTACGAGCAGTACTTC. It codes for CASSVGLVRLSYEQYF.

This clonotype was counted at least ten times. DNA for the CDR3: TGTGCCACCAGTGATTCCGGACAGTACGCGCAGTATTTT. Translated: CATSDSGQYAQYF. The rearrangement uses TRBV24-1 and TRBJ2-3; D may be TRBD1 (6 bases). The CDR3 covers 13 residues. Trimming pared 2 bases from V and 10 bases from J, leaving 12 bases between. Germline values: CDR1 KGHDR, CDR2 SFDVKD.

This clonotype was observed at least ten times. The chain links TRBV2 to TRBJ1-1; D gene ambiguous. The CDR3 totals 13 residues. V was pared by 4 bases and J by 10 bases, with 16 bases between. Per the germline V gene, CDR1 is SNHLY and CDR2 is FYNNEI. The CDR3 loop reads CASSAAGRAGAFF. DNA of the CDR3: TGTGCCAGCAGTGCGGCAGGCCGGGCGGGAGCTTTCTTT.